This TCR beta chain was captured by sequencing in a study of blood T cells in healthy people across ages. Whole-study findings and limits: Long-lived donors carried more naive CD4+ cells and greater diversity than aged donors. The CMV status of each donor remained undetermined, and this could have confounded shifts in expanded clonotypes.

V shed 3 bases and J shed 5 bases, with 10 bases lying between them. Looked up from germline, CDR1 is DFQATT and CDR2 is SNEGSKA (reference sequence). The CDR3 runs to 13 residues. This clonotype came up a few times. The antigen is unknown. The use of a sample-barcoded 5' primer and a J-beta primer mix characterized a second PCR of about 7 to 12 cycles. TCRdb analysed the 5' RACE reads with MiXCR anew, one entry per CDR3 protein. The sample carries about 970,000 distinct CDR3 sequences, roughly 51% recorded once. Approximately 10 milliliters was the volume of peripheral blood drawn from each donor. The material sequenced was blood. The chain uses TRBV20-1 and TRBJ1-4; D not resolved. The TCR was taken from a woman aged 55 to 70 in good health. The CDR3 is CSASGNRNEKLFF. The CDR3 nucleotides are TGCAGTGCTAGTGGCAACCGGAATGAAAAACTGTTTTTT.